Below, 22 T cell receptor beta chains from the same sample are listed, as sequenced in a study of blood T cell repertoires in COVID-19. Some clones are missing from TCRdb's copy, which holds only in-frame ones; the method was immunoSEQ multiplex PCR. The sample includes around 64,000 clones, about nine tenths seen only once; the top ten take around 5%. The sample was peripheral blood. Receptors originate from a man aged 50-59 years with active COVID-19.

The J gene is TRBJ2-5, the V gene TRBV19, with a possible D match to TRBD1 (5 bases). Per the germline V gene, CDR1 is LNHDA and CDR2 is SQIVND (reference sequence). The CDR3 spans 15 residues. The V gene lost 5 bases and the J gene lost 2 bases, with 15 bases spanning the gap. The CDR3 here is CASSLSRVSQETQYF. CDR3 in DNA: TGTGCCAGTAGTCTCTCCAGGGTTTCTCAAGAGACCCAGTACTTC.

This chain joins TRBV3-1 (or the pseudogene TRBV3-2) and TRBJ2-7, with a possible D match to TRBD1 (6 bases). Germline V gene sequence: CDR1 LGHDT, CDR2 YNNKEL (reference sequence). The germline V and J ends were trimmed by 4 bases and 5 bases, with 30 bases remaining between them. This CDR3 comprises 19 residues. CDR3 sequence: CASSPMGLYNARGDHEQYF. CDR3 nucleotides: TGTGCCAGCAGCCCGATGGGGTTATACAACGCCAGGGGCGACCACGAGCAGTACTTC.

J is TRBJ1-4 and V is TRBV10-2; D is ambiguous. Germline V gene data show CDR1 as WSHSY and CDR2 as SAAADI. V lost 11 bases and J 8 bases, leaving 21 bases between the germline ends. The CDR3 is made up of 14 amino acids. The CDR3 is CASRGAGSGEKLFF. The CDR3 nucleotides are TGCGCCTCCCGAGGCGCGGGGAGTGGGGAAAAACTGTTTTTT.

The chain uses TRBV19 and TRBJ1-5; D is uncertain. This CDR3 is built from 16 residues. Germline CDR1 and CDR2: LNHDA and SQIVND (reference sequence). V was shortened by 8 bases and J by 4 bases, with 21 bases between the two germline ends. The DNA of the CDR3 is TGTGCCAGTTCCGCGCCCGGGCAGGAGGCTAATCAGCCCCAGCATTTT. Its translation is CASSAPGQEANQPQHF.

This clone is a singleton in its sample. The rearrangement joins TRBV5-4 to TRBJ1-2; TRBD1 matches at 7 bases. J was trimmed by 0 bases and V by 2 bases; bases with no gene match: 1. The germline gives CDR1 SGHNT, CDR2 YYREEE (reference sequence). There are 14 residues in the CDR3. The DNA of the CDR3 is TGTGCCAGCAGCTTACAGGGGACTAACTATGGCTACACCTTC. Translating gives CASSLQGTNYGYTF.

CDR3 coding DNA: TGTGCCAGCAGCCACGGCGGGAGCCTCGAGACCCAGTACTTC. Its protein product is CASSHGGSLETQYF. The rearrangement uses TRBV14 and TRBJ2-5, with 7 bases fitting TRBD2. This CDR3 is built from 14 residues. V was clipped by 3 bases and J by 5 bases; unmatched bases: 6. Germline assignment: CDR1 SGHDN and CDR2 FVKESK.

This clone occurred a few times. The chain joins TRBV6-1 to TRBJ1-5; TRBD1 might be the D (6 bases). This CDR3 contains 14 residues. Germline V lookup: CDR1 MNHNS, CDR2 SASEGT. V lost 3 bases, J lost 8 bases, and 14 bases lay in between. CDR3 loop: CASSDLQGWEPQHF. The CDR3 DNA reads TGTGCCAGCAGTGATCTACAGGGTTGGGAGCCCCAGCATTTT.

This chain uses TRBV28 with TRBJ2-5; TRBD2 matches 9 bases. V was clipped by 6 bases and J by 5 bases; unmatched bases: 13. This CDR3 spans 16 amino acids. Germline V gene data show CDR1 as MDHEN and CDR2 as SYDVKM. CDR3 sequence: CASSSHLAGFKETQYF. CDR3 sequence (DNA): TGTGCCAGCAGCTCGCATCTAGCGGGATTTAAGGAGACCCAGTACTTC. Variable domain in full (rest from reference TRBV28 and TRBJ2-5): DVKVTQSSRYLVKRTGEKVFLECVQDMDHENMFWYRQDPGLGLRLIYFSYDVKMKEKGDIPEGYSVSREKKERFSLILESASTNQTSMYLCASSSHLAGFKETQYFGPGTRLLVL.

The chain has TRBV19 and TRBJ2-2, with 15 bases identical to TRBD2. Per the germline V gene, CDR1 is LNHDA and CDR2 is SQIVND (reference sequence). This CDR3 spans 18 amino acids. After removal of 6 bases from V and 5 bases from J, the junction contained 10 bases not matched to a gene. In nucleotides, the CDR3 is TGTGCCAGTAGCAGGACTAGCGGGAGGGTCACGGCGACCGGGGAGCTGTTTTTT. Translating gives CASSRTSGRVTATGELFF. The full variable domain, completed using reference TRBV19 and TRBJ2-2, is DGGITQSPKYLFRKEGQNVTLSCEQNLNHDAMYWYRQDPGQGLRLIYYSQIVNDFQKGDIAEGYSVSREKKESFPLTVTSAQKNPTAFYLCASSRTSGRVTATGELFFGEGSRLTVL.

CDR3 region: CASSYSAGQRSYEQYF. CDR3 DNA sequence: TGTGCCAGCAGTTATTCCGCGGGACAGAGATCCTACGAGCAGTACTTC. V gene TRBV6-5 combines with J gene TRBJ2-7; TRBD1 might be the D (7 bases). The CDR3 covers 16 residues. Trimming removed 3 bases at V and 1 base at J, with 16 bases between. Germline V gene data show CDR1 as MNHEY and CDR2 as SVGAGI.

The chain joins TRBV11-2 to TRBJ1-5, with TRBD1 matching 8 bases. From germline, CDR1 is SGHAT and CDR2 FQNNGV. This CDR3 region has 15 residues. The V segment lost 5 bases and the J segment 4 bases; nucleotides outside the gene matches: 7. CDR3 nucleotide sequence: TGTGCCAGCAGCATCCGACAGGGGCAAAATCAGCCCCAGCATTTT. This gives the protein CASSIRQGQNQPQHF. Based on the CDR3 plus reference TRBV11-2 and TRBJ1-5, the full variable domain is EAGVAQSPRYKIIEKRQSVAFWCNPISGHATLYWYQQILGQGPKLLIQFQNNGVVDDSQLPKDRFSAERLKGVDSTLKIQPAKLEDSAVYLCASSIRQGQNQPQHFGDGTRLSIL.

CDR3 DNA sequence: TGTGCCAGTAGTATAGGCGGACAGTTCACTGAAGCTTTCTTT. Its translation: CASSIGGQFTEAFF. This chain uses TRBV19 with TRBJ1-1; TRBD1 might be the D (6 bases). The ends were cut back, 1 base at V and 4 bases at J, with 10 bases in the middle. Per the germline V gene, CDR1 is LNHDA and CDR2 is SQIVND (reference sequence). CDR3 length: 14 residues. Looking up the rest from reference TRBV19 and TRBJ1-1 gives the full variable domain: DGGITQSPKYLFRKEGQNVTLSCEQNLNHDAMYWYRQDPGQGLRLIYYSQIVNDFQKGDIAEGYSVSREKKESFPLTVTSAQKNPTAFYLCASSIGGQFTEAFFGQGTRLTVV.

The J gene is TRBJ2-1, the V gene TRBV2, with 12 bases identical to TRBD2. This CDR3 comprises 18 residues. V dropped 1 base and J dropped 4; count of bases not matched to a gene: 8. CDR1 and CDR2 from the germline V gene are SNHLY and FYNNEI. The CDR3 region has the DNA TGTGCCAGCAGTGAAGGACCTAGCGGGAGGGCTTCGTACAATGAGCAGTTCTTC. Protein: CASSEGPSGRASYNEQFF.

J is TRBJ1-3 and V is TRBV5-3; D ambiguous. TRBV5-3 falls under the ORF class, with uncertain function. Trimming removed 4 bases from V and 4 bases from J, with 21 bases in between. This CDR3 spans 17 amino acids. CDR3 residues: CARSPIERPTRGNTIYF. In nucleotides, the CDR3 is TGTGCCAGAAGCCCGATAGAGAGGCCAACGCGGGGAAACACCATATATTTT.

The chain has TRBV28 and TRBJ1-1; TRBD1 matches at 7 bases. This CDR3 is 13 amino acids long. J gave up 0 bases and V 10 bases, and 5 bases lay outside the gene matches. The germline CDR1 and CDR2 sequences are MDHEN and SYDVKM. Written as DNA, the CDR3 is TGTGCCATTGGGGACAGATTGAACACTGAAGCTTTCTTT. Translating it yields CAIGDRLNTEAFF.

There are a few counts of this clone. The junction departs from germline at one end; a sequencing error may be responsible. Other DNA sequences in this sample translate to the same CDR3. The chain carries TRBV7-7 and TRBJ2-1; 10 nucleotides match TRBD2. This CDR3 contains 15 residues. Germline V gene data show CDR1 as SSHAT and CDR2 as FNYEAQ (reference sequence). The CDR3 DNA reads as TGTGCTAGCAGCTCCGGACTAGCGGCCTACAATGAGCAGTTCTTC. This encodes CASSSGLAAYNEQFF.

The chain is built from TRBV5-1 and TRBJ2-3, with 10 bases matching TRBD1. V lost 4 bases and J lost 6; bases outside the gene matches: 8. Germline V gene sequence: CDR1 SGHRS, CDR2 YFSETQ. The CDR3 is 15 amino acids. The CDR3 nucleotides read TGCGCCAGCAGCCCCGGGACAGGGGCGTTTGATACGCAGTATTTT. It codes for CASSPGTGAFDTQYF.

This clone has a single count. The CDR3 loop is CASSLLSPGGNEQFF. The CDR3, as DNA: TGTGCCAGCAGCTTACTGTCCCCCGGAGGGAATGAGCAGTTCTTC. V is TRBV7-2 and J is TRBJ2-1, with D perhaps matching TRBD2 (6 bases). Germline V gene data show CDR1 as SGHTA and CDR2 as FQGNSA. The CDR3 runs 15 residues. V dropped 2 bases and J dropped 7 bases, with 15 bases sitting between them.

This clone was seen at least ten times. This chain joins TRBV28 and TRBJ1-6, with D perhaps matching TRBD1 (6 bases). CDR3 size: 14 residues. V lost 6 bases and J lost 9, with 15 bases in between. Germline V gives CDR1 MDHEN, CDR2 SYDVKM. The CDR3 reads CASRLRDTISPLHF. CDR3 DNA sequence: TGTGCCAGCAGACTCCGGGACACAATTTCACCCCTCCACTTT.

DNA for the CDR3: TGCGCCAGCAGCCAAGTCTATCCTGCTAACTATGGCTACACCTTC. It specifies CASSQVYPANYGYTF. The V and J genes are TRBV4-3 and TRBJ1-2; D is unclear. Germline assignment: CDR1 LGHNA and CDR2 YSLEER. The V end lost 1 base, the J end lost 0 bases, and 9 bases lay between the germline ends. The CDR3 loop spans 15 amino acids.

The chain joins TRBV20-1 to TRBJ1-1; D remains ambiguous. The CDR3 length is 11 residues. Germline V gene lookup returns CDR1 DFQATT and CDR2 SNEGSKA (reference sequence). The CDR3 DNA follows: TGCAGGACTTCCAAGGACACTGAAGCTTTCTTT. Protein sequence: CRTSKDTEAFF.

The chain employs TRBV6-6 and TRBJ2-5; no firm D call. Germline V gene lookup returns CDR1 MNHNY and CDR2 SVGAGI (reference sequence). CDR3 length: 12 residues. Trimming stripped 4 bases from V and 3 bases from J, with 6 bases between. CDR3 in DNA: TGTGCCAGCAGTTCGGCGGAAGAGACCCAGTACTTC. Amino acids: CASSSAEETQYF.